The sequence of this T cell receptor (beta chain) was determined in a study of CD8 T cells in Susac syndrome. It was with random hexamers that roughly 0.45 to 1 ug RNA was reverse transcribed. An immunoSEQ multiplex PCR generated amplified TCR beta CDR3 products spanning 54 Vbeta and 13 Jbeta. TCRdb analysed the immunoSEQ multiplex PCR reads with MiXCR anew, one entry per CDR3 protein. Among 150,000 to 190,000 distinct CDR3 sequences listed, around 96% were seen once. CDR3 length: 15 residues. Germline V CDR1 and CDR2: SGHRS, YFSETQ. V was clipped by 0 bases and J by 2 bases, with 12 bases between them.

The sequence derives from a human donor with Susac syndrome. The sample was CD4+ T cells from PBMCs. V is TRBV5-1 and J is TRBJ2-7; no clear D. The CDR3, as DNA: TGCGCCAGCAGCTTGGGATGGACGGCTCCCTACGAGCAGTACTTC. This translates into CASSLGWTAPYEQYF.